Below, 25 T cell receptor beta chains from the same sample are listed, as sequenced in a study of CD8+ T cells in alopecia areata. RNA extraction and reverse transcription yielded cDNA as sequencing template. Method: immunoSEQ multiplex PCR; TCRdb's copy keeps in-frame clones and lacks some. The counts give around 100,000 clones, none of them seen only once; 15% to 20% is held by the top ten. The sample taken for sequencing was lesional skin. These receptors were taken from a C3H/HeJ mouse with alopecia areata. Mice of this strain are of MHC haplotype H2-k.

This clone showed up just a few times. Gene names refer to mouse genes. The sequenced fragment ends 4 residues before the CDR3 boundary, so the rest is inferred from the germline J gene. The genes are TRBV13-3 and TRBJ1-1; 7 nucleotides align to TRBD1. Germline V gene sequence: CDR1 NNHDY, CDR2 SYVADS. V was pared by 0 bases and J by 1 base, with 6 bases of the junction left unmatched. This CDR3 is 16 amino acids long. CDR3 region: CASSDEGARGNTEVFF. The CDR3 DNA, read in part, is TGTGCCAGCAGTGATGAGGGGGCGCGGGGGAACACA.

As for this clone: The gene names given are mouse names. The CDR3 bases that were read are TGCACCTGCAGTGCAGACGGGGGGGGGATCAACACCGGG. Protein: CTCSADGGGINTG. In full, the CDR3 reads CTCSADGGGINTGQLYF. The genes are TRBV1 and TRBJ2-2; 7 bases are a match to TRBD2. With the read ending 4 residues before the CDR3 end, the germline J gene is used to fill in that end. Trimming at V came to 0 bases and at J to 2 bases, leaving 6 bases not matched to a gene. Germline lookup yields CDR1 NSQYPW and CDR2 LRSPGD (reference sequence). The CDR3 is 17 amino acids. Full variable domain (rest looked up from reference TRBV1 and TRBJ2-2): VTLLEQNPRWRLVPRGQAVNLRCILKNSQYPWMSWYQQDLQKQLQWLFTLRSPGDKEVKSLPGADYLATRVTDTELRLQVANMSQGRTLYCTCSADGGGINTGQLYFGEGSKLTVL.

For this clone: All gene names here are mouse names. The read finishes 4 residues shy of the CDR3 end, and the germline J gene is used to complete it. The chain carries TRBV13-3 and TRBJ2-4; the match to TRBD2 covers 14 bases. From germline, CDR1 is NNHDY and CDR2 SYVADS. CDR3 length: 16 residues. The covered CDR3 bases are TGTGCCAGCAGTACCGGGACTGGGGGGGCGCGAAAC. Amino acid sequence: CASSTGTGGARN. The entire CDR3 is CASSTGTGGARNTLYF. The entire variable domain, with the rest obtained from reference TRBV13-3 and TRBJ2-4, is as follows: EAAVTQSPRSKVAVTGGKVTLSCHQTNNHDYMYWYRQDTGHGLRLIHYSYVADSTEKGDIPDGYKASRPSQENFSLILELASLSQTAVYFCASSTGTGGARNTLYFGAGTRLSVL.

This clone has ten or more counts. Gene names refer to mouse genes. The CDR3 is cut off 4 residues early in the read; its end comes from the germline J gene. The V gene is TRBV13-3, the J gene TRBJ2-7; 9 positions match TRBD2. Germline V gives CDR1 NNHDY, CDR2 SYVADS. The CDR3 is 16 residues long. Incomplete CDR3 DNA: TGTGCCAGCAGTGAAGAACCTCGACTGGGGGAGGAT. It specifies CASSEEPRLGED. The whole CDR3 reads CASSEEPRLGEDEQYF.

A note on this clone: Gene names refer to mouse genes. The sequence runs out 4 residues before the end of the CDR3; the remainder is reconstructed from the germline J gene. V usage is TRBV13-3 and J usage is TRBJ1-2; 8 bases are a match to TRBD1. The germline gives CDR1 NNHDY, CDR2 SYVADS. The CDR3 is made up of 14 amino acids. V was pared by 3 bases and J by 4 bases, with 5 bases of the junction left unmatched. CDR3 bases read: TGTGCCAGCAGTGCAGGGGGCACGGGCTCC. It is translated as CASSAGGTGS. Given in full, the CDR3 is CASSAGGTGSDYTF.

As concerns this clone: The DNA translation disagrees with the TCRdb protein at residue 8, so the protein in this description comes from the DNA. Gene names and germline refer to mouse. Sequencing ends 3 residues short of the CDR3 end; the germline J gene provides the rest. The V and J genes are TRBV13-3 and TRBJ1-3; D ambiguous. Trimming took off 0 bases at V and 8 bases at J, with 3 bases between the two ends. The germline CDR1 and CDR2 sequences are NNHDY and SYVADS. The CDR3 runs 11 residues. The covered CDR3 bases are TGTGCCAGCAGTGATGATGATACG. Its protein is CASSDDDT. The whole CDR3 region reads CASSDDDTLYF.

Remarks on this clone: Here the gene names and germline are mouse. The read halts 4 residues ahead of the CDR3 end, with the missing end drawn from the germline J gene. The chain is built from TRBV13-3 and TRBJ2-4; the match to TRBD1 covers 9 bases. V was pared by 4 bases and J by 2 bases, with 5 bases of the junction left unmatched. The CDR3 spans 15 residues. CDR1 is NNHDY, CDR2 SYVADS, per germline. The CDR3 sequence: CASSTGGQNQNTLYF. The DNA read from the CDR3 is TGTGCCAGCAGTACAGGGGGCCAGAATCAAAAC.

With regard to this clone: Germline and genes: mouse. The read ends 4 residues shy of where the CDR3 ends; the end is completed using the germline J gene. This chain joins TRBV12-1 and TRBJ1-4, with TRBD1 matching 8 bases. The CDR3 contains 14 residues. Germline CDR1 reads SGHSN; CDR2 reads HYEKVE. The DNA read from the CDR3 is TGTGCCAGCTCTCTCGCAGGGGGCGGCGAA. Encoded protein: CASSLAGGGE. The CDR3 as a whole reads CASSLAGGGERLFF.

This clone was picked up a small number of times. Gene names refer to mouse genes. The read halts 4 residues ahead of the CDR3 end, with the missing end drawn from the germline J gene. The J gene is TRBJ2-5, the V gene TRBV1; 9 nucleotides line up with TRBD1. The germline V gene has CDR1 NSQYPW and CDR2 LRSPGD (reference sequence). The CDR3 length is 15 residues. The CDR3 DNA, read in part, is TGCACCTGCAGTGGACCGGGACAGGGTGAAGAC. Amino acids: CTCSGPGQGED. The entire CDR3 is CTCSGPGQGEDTQYF.

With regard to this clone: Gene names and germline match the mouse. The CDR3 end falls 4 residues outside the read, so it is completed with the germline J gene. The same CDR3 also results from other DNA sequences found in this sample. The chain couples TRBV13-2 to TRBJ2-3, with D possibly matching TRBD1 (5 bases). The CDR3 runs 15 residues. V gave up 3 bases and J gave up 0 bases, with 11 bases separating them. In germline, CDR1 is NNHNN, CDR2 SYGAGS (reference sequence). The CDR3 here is CASGGDRTSAETLYF. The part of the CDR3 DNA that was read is TGTGCCAGCGGTGGTGACAGAACTAGTGCAGAA.

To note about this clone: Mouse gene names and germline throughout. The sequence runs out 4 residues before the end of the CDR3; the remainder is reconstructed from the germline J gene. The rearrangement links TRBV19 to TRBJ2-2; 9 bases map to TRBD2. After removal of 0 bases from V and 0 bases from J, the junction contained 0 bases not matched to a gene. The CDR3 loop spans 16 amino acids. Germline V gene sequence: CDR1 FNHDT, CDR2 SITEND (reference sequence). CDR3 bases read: TGTGCCAGCAGTATAGGGGACTGGGCAAACACCGGG. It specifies CASSIGDWANTG. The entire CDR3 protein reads CASSIGDWANTGQLYF. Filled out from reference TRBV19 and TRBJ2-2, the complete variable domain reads GGIITQTPKFLIGQEGQKLTLKCQQNFNHDTMYWYRQDSGKGLRLIYYSITENDLQKGDLSEGYDASREKKSSFSLTVTSAQKNEMAVFLCASSIGDWANTGQLYFGEGSKLTVL.

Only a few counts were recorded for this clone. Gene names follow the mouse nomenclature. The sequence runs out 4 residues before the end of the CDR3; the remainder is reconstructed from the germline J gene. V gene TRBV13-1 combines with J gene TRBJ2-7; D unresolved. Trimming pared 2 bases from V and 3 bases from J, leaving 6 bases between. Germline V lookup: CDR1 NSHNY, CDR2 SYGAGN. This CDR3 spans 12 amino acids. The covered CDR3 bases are TGTGCCAGCAGTGAGTACAACTAT. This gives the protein CASSEYNY. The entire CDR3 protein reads CASSEYNYEQYF.

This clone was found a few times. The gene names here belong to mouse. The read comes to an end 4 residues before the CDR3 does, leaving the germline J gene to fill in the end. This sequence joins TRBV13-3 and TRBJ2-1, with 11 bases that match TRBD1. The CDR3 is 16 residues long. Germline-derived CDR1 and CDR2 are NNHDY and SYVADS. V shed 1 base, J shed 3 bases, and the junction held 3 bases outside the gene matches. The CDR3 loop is CASSDQDRGRYAEQFF. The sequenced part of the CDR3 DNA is TGTGCCAGCAGTGATCAGGACAGGGGGCGCTATGCT.

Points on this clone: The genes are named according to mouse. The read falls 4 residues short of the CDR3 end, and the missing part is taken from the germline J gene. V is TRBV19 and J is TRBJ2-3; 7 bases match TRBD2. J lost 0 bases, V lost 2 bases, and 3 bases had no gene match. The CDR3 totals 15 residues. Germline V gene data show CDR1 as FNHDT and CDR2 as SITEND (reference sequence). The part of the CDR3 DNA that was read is TGTGCCAGCAGTATGAACTGGGGCAGTGCAGAA. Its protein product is CASSMNWGSAE. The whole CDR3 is CASSMNWGSAETLYF.

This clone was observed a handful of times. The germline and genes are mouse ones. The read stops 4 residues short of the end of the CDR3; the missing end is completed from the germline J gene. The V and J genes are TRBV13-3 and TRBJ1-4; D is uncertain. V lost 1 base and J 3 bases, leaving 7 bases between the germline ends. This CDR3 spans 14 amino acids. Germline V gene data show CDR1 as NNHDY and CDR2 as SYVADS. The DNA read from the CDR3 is TGTGCCAGCAGTGATACGCAGACCAACGAA. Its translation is CASSDTQTNE. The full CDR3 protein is CASSDTQTNERLFF.

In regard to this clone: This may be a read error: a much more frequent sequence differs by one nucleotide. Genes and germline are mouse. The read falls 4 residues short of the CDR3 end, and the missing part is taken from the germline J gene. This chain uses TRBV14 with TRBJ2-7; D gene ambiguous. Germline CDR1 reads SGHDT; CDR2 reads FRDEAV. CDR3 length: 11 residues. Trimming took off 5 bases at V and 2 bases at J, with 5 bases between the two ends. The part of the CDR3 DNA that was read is TGTGCCAGCAGAACAGCCTAT. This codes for CASRTAY. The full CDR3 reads CASRTAYEQYF. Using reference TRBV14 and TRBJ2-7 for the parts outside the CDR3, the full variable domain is EAGVTQSPRYAVLQEGQAVSFWCDPISGHDTLYWYQQPRDQGPQLLVYFRDEAVIDNSQLPSDRFSAVRPKGTNSTLKIQSAKQGDTATYLCASRTAYEQYFGPGTRLTVL.

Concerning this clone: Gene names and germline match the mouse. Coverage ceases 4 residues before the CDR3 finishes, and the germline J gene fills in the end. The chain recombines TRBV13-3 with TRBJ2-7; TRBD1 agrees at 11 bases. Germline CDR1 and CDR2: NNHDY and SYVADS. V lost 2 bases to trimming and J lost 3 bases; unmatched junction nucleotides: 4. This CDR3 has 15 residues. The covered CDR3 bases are TGTGCCAGCAGTGACCGGGACAGGGGGATCTAT. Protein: CASSDRDRGIY. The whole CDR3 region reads CASSDRDRGIYEQYF.

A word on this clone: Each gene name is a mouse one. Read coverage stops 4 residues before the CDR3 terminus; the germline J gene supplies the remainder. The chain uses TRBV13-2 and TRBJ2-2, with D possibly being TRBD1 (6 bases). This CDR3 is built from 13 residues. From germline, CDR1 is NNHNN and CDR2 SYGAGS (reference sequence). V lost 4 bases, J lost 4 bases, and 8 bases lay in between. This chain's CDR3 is CASGFRGTGQLYF. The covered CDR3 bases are TGTGCCAGCGGTTTCAGGGGCACCGGG.

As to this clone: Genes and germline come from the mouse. CDR3 sequence reads: CASSDEAGGADTEVFF. CDR3 DNA (partial): TGTGCCAGCAGTGATGAGGCAGGGGGCGCGGACACA. The rearrangement joins TRBV13-3 to TRBJ1-1; 8 bases are a match to TRBD1. The read ends 4 residues shy of where the CDR3 ends; the end is completed using the germline J gene. The V and J ends lost 0 bases and 3 bases, in that order; junction bases with no gene match: 7. Looked up from germline, CDR1 is NNHDY and CDR2 is SYVADS. The CDR3 is 16 residues long.

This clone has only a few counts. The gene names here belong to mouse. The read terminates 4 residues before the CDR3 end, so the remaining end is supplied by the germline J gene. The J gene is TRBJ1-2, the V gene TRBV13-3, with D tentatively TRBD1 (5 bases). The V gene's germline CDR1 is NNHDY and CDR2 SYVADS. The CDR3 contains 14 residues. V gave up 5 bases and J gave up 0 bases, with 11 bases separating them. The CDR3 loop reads CASSLRASNSDYTF. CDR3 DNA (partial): TGTGCCAGCAGCCTCAGGGCCTCAAACTCC.

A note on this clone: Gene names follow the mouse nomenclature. CDR3: CASGDGGQDSDYTF. The DNA read from the CDR3 is TGTGCCAGCGGTGATGGGGGGCAGGACTCC. This sequence joins TRBV13-2 and TRBJ1-2, with D possibly being TRBD1 (6 bases). Sequencing ends 4 residues short of the CDR3 end; the germline J gene provides the rest. Deletions cut 0 bases from V and 3 bases from J, with 9 bases between. This CDR3 has 14 residues. In germline, CDR1 is NNHNN, CDR2 SYGAGS (reference sequence).

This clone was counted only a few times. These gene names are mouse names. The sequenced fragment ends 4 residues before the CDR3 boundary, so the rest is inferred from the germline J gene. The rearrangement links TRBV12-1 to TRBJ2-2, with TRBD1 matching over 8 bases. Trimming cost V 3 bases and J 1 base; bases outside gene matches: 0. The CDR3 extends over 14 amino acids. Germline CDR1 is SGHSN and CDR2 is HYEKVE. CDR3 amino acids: CASSTGGNTGQLYF. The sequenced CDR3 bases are TGTGCCAGCTCTACAGGGGGAAACACCGGG.

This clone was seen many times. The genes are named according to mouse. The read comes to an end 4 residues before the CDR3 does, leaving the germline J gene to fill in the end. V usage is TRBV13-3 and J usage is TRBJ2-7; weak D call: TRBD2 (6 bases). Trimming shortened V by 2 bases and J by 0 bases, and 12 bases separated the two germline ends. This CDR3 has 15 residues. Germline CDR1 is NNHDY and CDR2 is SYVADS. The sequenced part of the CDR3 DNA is TGTGCCAGCAGTGAGACCACTGGGATCTCCTAT. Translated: CASSETTGISY. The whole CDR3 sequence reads CASSETTGISYEQYF.

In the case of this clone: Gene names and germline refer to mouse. Incomplete CDR3 DNA: TGTGCCAGCAGTGATCGGACTGGGGGGATCGCT. Translating gives CASSDRTGGIA. The complete CDR3 reads CASSDRTGGIAEQFF. The rearrangement uses TRBV13-1 and TRBJ2-1, with 11 bases identical to TRBD2. The CDR3 is cut off 4 residues early in the read; its end comes from the germline J gene. Germline V CDR1 and CDR2: NSHNY, SYGAGN. The CDR3 length is 15 residues.

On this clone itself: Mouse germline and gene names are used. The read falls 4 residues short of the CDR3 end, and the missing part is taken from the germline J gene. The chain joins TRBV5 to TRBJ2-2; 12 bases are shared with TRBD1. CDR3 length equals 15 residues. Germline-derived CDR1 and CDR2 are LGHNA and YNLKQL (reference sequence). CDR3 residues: CASSLGTGGGGQLYF. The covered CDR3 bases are TGTGCCAGCAGCCTCGGGACAGGGGGCGGCGGG.